One T cell receptor beta chain is described in this entry. The sample comes from a study of T cells in tuberculosis. Thawed, overnight-rested PBMC were stained with GMM-loaded CD1B tetramer, viability dye and anti-CD3, then sorted. The lipid loaded on the CD1B tetramers was C32 glucose monomycolate from Rhodococcus equi. Tetramer-sorted PBMC had been CD14 monocyte-depleted before freezing. Each donor contributed roughly 100,000 sorted tetramer-negative cells. The trim removed 0 bases at V and 3 bases at J, leaving 4 bases unmatched. The CDR3 covers 16 residues. CDR1 is SGHDT and CDR2 is YYEEEE in the germline V gene. Sequencing used immunoSEQ multiplex PCR; TCRdb keeps in-frame clones, though not all of them. This table has about 58,000 clones, roughly 86% appearing once. Findings and limits, study-wide: T cells binding CD1B-GMM tetramer weakly possibly escaped the sort.

The receptor's source is an adult woman with latent tuberculosis. Sequenced sample: CD1b-GMM tetramer-negative cells sorted from PBMCs. The genes are TRBV5-6 and TRBJ2-1; TRBD2 aligns across 9 bases. The CDR3 region has the DNA TGTGCCAGCAGCTTGGTGGCGGGAGGGTTCTACAATGAGCAGTTCTTC. It translates to CASSLVAGGFYNEQFF.